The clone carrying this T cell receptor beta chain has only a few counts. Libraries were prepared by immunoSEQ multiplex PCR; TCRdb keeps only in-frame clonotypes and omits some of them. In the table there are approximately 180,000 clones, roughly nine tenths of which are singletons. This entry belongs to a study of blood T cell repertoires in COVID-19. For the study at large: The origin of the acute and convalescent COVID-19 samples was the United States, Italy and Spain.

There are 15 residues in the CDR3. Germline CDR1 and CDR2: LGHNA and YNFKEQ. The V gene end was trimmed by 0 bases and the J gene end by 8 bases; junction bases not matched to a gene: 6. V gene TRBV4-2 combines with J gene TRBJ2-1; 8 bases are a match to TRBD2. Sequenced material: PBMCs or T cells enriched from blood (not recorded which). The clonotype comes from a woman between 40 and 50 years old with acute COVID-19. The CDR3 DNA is TGTGCCAGCAGCCAAGATCGGCGGGAGGCGGATGAGCAGTTCTTC. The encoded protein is CASSQDRREADEQFF.